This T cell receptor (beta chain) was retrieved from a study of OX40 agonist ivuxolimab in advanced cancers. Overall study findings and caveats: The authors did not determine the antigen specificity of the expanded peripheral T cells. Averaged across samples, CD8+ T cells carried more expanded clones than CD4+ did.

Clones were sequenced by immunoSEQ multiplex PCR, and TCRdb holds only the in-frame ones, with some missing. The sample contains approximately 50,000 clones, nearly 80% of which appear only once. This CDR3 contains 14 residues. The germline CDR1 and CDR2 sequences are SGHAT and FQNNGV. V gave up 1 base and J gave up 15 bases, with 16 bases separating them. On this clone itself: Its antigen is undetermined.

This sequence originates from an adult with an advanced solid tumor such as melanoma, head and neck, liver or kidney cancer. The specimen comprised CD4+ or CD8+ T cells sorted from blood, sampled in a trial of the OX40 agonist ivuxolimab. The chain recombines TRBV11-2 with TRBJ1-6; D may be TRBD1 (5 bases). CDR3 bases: TGTGCCAGCAGCTTAGCCCCCGGGACCCAAAACCTCCACTTT. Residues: CASSLAPGTQNLHF.